This T cell receptor (beta chain) originates from a study of shared clonotypes between healthy human individuals. On this clone itself: Its antigen is not identified.

Method: immunoSEQ multiplex PCR; TCRdb's copy keeps in-frame clones and lacks some. Here the sample spans about 2.3 million clones, around 92% being singletons. Study-level findings and limits: Sharing across four donors was highest in naive CD4 (roughly 5%) and lowest in memory CD8 (roughly 0.4%). Only blood was sampled, and tissue TCR repertoires likely differ from blood ones. Naive subsets generally exceeded memory subsets in estimated richness.

Everyone who donated was a Caucasian adult who lived in Nashville, Tennessee. The germline V gene encodes CDR1 MNHNS and CDR2 SASEGT. The V end lost 6 bases, the J end lost 7 bases, and 18 bases lay between the germline ends. CDR3 size: 14 residues. The genes are TRBV6-1 and TRBJ1-1; D remains ambiguous. This clonotype was obtained from a man aged 18 to 29 in good health. Some clones in this sample may be carry-over from other donors' samples. Material: naive CD4+ T cells from PBMCs. Subset noted: CD45RA+ positively selected. The CDR3: CASSPTNRESEAFF. The CDR3 nucleotides are TGTGCCAGCAGCCCGACCAACAGAGAAAGTGAAGCTTTCTTT.